The clone carrying this T cell receptor beta chain was found a few times. Its antigen is not identified. V was clipped by 4 bases and J by 0 bases; unmatched bases: 6. From germline, CDR1 is MNHEY and CDR2 SMNVEV (reference sequence). The CDR3 consists of 15 residues. This record comes from a study of beta chain features in type 1 diabetes. Study details: Examination of sorted cells across all samples involved more than 85,000,000 cells. Study-level findings and limits: Among all four CD4+ subsets, Type 1 diabetes patients had TCRB CDR3s that were moderately but significantly shorter. Naive, central memory and Treg TCRB repertoires appeared more alike in patients than in healthy donors. Insertions were fewer and deletions more numerous at VDJ junctions in type 1 diabetes patients.

All of the isolated RNA was reverse transcribed, so expressed TCRB transcripts were sequenced. Sequencing used immunoSEQ multiplex PCR; TCRdb keeps in-frame clones, though not all of them. The sample holds about 160,000 clones, 10% seen once. CD4+ cells of the naive, central memory, regulatory and stem cell-like memory types were sorted via CD45RO/CCR7/CD25/CD127/CD95/CD27. The source is a man in his thirties or forties with type 1 diabetes. This chain joins TRBV27 and TRBJ2-7; 7 bases align to TRBD2. Sequencing was performed on central memory CD4+ T cells from blood. Here the CDR3 DNA reads TGTGCCAGCAGTTATAGCGGGTTAAGCTCCTACGAGCAGTACTTC. Residues: CASSYSGLSSYEQYF.